Listed here are 21 T cell receptor beta chains from one sample, sequenced in a study of blood T cell repertoires in COVID-19. TCRdb's table, derived via immunoSEQ multiplex PCR, lists solely in-frame clones and lacks some. This sample yields approximately 170,000 clones, of which more than 70% are seen a single time; about 10% belongs to the top ten. Sequencing input: peripheral blood. The origin of the receptors is a woman aged 80 or older with active or convalescent COVID-19.

In DNA, the CDR3 is TGTGCCAGCAGTCCGACTGCGAATCGGGGCTACACCTTC. Its protein product is CASSPTANRGYTF. The chain is built from TRBV12-3 or TRBV12-4 and TRBJ1-2; unclear D gene. V lost 5 bases to trimming and J lost 8 bases, with 15 bases between them. The CDR3 is made up of 13 amino acids.

The rearrangement joins TRBV6-5 to TRBJ2-1; TRBD2 aligns across 9 bases. Trimming at V came to 6 bases and at J to 9 bases, leaving 9 bases not matched to a gene. CDR3 length: 14 amino acids. Germline V CDR1 and CDR2: MNHEY, SVGAGI. DNA for the CDR3: TGTGCCAGCAGACCGGCGGGAGGGCCTGCTGAGCAGTTCTTC. It encodes CASRPAGGPAEQFF.

The chain employs TRBV5-5 and TRBJ2-1; D is possibly TRBD2 (6 bases). Trimming removed 0 bases from V and 7 bases from J, with 23 bases in between. The CDR3 totals 18 residues. Germline V lookup: CDR1 SGHKS, CDR2 YYEKEE (reference sequence). This chain's CDR3 is CASSLVVVGRLALNEQFF. The CDR3, as DNA: TGTGCCAGCAGCTTGGTAGTGGTCGGTCGCCTAGCGTTGAATGAGCAGTTCTTC.

The J gene is TRBJ2-1, the V gene TRBV6-4; 11 bases are a match to TRBD2. The V gene's germline CDR1 is MRHNA and CDR2 SNTAGT. The CDR3 length is 15 residues. With V trimmed by 5 bases and J by 7 bases, 7 bases remained unmatched. CDR3 amino acids: CASSIAGGVGNEQFF. CDR3 sequence (DNA): TGTGCCAGCAGTATAGCGGGAGGGGTCGGGAATGAGCAGTTCTTC.

V usage is TRBV7-9 and J usage is TRBJ2-3; 7 nucleotides match TRBD2. The CDR3 extends over 13 amino acids. The germline V gene has CDR1 SEHNR and CDR2 FQNEAQ (reference sequence). CDR3 nucleotides: TGTACCGTGGGCGGGAGCGCCACAGATACGCAGTATTTT. Encoded protein: CTVGGSATDTQYF.

The gene calls are TRBV10-1 and TRBJ2-2, with D tentatively TRBD2 (6 bases). This CDR3 is 14 amino acids long. Germline V CDR1 and CDR2: WNHNN, SYGVQD (reference sequence). The ends were cut back, 6 bases at V and 4 bases at J, with 12 bases in the middle. The CDR3 spells CASRRDRSTGELFF. CDR3 bases: TGCGCCAGCAGGCGGGACCGCTCCACCGGGGAGCTGTTTTTT.

With regard to this clone: The germline gene is not matched at one end of the junction; a read error may be the cause. Distinct nucleotide sequences in the sample also encode this CDR3. The chain recombines TRBV28 with TRBJ2-7; D possibly corresponds to TRBD1 (5 bases). The germline gives CDR1 MDHEN, CDR2 SYDVKM. The CDR3 loop spans 12 amino acids. As DNA, the CDR3 is TGTGCTAGCAGTTTATTAGGGGCCGAGCAGTACTTC. Protein: CASSLLGAEQYF.

The chain carries TRBV5-1 and TRBJ2-3; 8 nucleotides line up with TRBD2. V lost 3 bases to trimming and J lost 4 bases; unmatched junction nucleotides: 7. Germline values: CDR1 SGHRS, CDR2 YFSETQ. The CDR3 contains 15 residues. The CDR3 region has the DNA TGCGCCAGCAGCTCGGGGACTAGTCAGGCAGATACGCAGTATTTT. Its protein product is CASSSGTSQADTQYF. The whole variable domain, filled in from reference TRBV5-1 and TRBJ2-3, reads KAGVTQTPRYLIKTRGQQVTLSCSPISGHRSVSWYQQTPGQGLQFLFEYFSETQRNKGNFPGRFSGRQFSNSRSEMNVSTLELGDSALYLCASSSGTSQADTQYFGPGTRLTVL.

V is TRBV19 and J is TRBJ2-4; a possible D gene is TRBD2 (6 bases). V was trimmed by 3 bases and J by 5 bases, leaving 11 bases between them. Germline loops: CDR1 LNHDA, CDR2 SQIVND (reference sequence). CDR3 size: 14 residues. The CDR3 coding sequence is TGTGCCAGTAGTATCACGGGAGTAGAAAACATTCAGTACTTC. Residues: CASSITGVENIQYF.

The chain joins TRBV5-1 to TRBJ1-1, with D possibly TRBD1 on 6 matching bases. This CDR3 region has 12 residues. Per the germline V gene, CDR1 is SGHRS and CDR2 is YFSETQ. V was cut by 6 bases and J by 6 bases, with 12 bases left in between. For the CDR3, the DNA is TGCGCCAGCATCGGGGGGGCAGCTGAAGCTTTCTTT. Translating it yields CASIGGAAEAFF.

The chain couples TRBV3-1 (or the pseudogene TRBV3-2) to TRBJ1-5, with D perhaps matching TRBD1 (5 bases). This CDR3 is built from 16 residues. Trimming removed 8 bases from V and 2 bases from J, with 19 bases in between. Germline lookup yields CDR1 LGHDT and CDR2 YNNKEL (reference sequence). The CDR3 loop reads CASAKTGGSGNQPQHF. The CDR3 DNA follows: TGTGCCAGCGCCAAAACGGGGGGATCAGGCAATCAGCCCCAGCATTTT.

The J gene is TRBJ1-4, the V gene TRBV3-1 (or the pseudogene TRBV3-2); D gene uncertain. The ends were cut back, 0 bases at V and 8 bases at J, with 13 bases in the middle. Germline values: CDR1 LGHDT, CDR2 YNNKEL (reference sequence). The CDR3 has 15 amino acids. The CDR3 nucleotides read TGTGCCAGCAGCCAAGATTTCGCAGCGGGGGAAAAACTGTTTTTT. Protein: CASSQDFAAGEKLFF.

The J gene is TRBJ2-7, the V gene TRBV7-8, with 12 bases matching TRBD2. The germline CDR1 and CDR2 sequences are SGHVS and FQNEAQ. This CDR3 spans 15 amino acids. The V segment lost 3 bases and the J segment 0 bases; nucleotides outside the gene matches: 0. The CDR3 is CASSLGLAGSYEQYF. The CDR3 nucleotides are TGTGCCAGCAGCTTGGGACTAGCGGGCTCCTACGAGCAGTACTTC.

This clone was counted a single time. The chain uses TRBV4-2 and TRBJ2-7; the match to TRBD1 covers 10 bases. Trimming at V came to 4 bases and at J to 2 bases, leaving 8 bases not matched to a gene. There are 16 residues in the CDR3. CDR1 is LGHNA, CDR2 YNFKEQ, per germline. This chain's CDR3 is CASSRSRQGAPYEQYF. CDR3 in DNA: TGTGCCAGCAGCCGTTCCCGACAGGGGGCTCCCTACGAGCAGTACTTC.

The chain employs TRBV5-1 and TRBJ2-1; no clear D gene. The V and J ends lost 2 bases and 9 bases respectively, with 15 bases between them. CDR1 and CDR2 (germline): SGHRS, YFSETQ. This CDR3 is built from 14 residues. For the CDR3, the DNA is TGCGCCAGCAGCTTTGACGCTAGGTCGGGTGAGCAGTTCTTC. It encodes CASSFDARSGEQFF.

The rearrangement uses TRBV30 and TRBJ1-2; 11 nucleotides agree with TRBD1. V lost 8 bases, J lost 8 bases, and 7 bases stayed unmatched. The CDR3 consists of 12 residues. Looked up from germline, CDR1 is GTSNPN and CDR2 is SVGIG (reference sequence). The CDR3 reads CAGQGADWGYTF. CDR3 nucleotides: TGTGCCGGACAGGGGGCGGATTGGGGCTACACCTTC.

V is TRBV29-1 and J is TRBJ2-7, with D unclear. Germline loops: CDR1 SQVTM, CDR2 ANQGSEA. The CDR3 contains 12 residues. Trimming removed 2 bases from V and 2 bases from J, with 7 bases in between. This CDR3 reads CSVELSTYEQYF. The CDR3 DNA reads TGCAGCGTTGAACTATCTACCTACGAGCAGTACTTC.

The genes are TRBV5-1 and TRBJ1-3; 10 nucleotides agree with TRBD1. Trimming removed 4 bases from V and 2 bases from J; junction bases left unmatched: 9. Looked up from germline, CDR1 is SGHRS and CDR2 is YFSETQ. The CDR3 runs to 17 residues. In DNA, the CDR3 is TGCGCCAGCAGCCTTATCCCTGGGACAGGGGCTGGAAACACCATATATTTT. Translating it yields CASSLIPGTGAGNTIYF.

In this sample, this clone turned up once. V gene TRBV2 combines with J gene TRBJ2-1; D perhaps matches TRBD1 (6 bases). Between the trimmed V and J ends, which lost 5 bases and 0 bases, there was a span of 14 bases. Germline V gives CDR1 SNHLY, CDR2 FYNNEI. This CDR3 has 16 amino acids. CDR3 nucleotides: TGTGCCAGCAGTAATACAGGGTCCAGCTCCTACAATGAGCAGTTCTTC. Translation gives CASSNTGSSSYNEQFF.

The V and J genes are TRBV5-1 and TRBJ2-7, with 9 bases fitting TRBD1. This CDR3 comprises 15 residues. The J segment lost 5 bases and the V segment lost 4 bases, leaving 10 bases of the junction unmatched. CDR1 is SGHRS and CDR2 is YFSETQ in the germline V gene. In DNA form, the CDR3 reads TGCGCCAGCAGCCCCCACCCGGGACAGGGCGACGAGCAGTACTTC. Translating it yields CASSPHPGQGDEQYF. Filled out from reference TRBV5-1 and TRBJ2-7, the complete variable domain reads KAGVTQTPRYLIKTRGQQVTLSCSPISGHRSVSWYQQTPGQGLQFLFEYFSETQRNKGNFPGRFSGRQFSNSRSEMNVSTLELGDSALYLCASSPHPGQGDEQYFGPGTRLTVT.

This clone has only one observation. The J gene is TRBJ2-5, the V gene TRBV27; D gene ambiguous. Trimming took 0 bases from V and 3 from J, leaving 5 bases between them. Germline CDR1 reads MNHEY; CDR2 reads SMNVEV (reference sequence). The CDR3 extends over 13 amino acids. The CDR3, as DNA: TGTGCCAGCAGTTTATCGTTCGAAGAGACCCAGTACTTC. Translation gives CASSLSFEETQYF.